This TCR beta chain was identified in a study of blood T cell repertoires in COVID-19 (TCRdb year 2020). Turning to the overall study: Samples covering the acute and convalescent phases of COVID-19 were provided by collaborators in the United States, Italy and Spain. Where available, HLA class I and class II types were taken from metadata supplied by the sample provider and were not determined by assay-based typing. A de-identified subject ID, COVID-19 status, age in years and sex were almost always included in the sample metadata. The repertoires were made available in a free public database intended to serve as a resource for research on the immune response to SARS-CoV-2. The prospective study material was composed of cDNA or gDNA derived from T cells, B-cell-depleted T cells, or PBMCs. The dataset comprised deeply sampled blood TCRbeta repertoires from subjects exposed to, actively infected with, or recovered from COVID-19. Samples came from the ongoing ImmuneRACE study (first 160 participants) plus 1,254 subjects from 6 global collaborators.

The immunoSEQ Assay, a bias-controlled multiplex PCR, was used to amplify TCRbeta CDR3 regions from genomic DNA. Under the source paper's analysis protocol: The number of nucleated cells in each sample was estimated by amplification of reference gene primers within the assay. To quantify the absolute abundance of each unique TCRbeta CDR3 rearrangement, sequence reads were collapsed and filtered. For each sample, productive Simpson clonality was calculated as the square root of Simpson's diversity index over productive rearrangements. Entries here come from immuneACCESS through TCRdb and include only in-frame sequences with V and J called. Some clones fail to appear in such tables; in the studies checked, an unresolved V gene covers under half of the shortfall, and the cause of the remainder is unknown. V and J calls plus clone size are reproduced from that table; the DNA served to infer D and trimming. The sample contains 190,000 or so clones, about 88% of them found a single time. The ten largest make up 2.9% of the sample.

Based on the germline V gene (reference sequence), the CDR1 and CDR2 sequences are SEHNR and FQNEAQ. Inclusive of the bounding cysteine and phenylalanine, the CDR3 is 15 residues long. Only the CDR3 portion is preserved as DNA: 45 bases, with reading frame beginning at the first base. Deletion took 2 bases off V and 6 bases off J, with a span of 11 bases between the germline ends. The paper as a whole reports these results and caveats: The quantity of clinical and demographic metadata differed by source and by participant and was supplied without curation.

Each collaborating institution followed its own protocols to collect whole blood in K2EDTA tubes. For TCRbeta analysis, collaborators shipped samples in one of three forms: frozen whole blood, isolated PBMCs, or DNA extracted from either of those sample types. This clone appeared a few times. No cognate antigen has been identified for it. The input lacks base qualities; no much larger clone sits a single base away. Specimen: peripheral blood. This sequence was found in a woman aged 30 to 39 with active or convalescent COVID-19. The rearrangement joined TRBV7-9 to TRBJ1-6; TRBD1 might be the D gene, on 6 matching bases. This receptor has the CDR3 CASSLLRTANSPLHF. The DNA reads TGTGCCAGCAGCTTACTCCGGACAGCTAATTCACCCCTCCACTTT.